The TCR beta chain under discussion was sequenced for a study of OX40 agonist ivuxolimab in advanced cancers. Regarding the research as a whole: The costimulatory receptor OX40 (CD134) was targeted by ivuxolimab, a fully human IgG2 agonistic monoclonal antibody. Intravenous ivuxolimab was administered to patients every 2 weeks at six dose levels: 0.01, 0.1, 0.3, 1.5, 3 and 10 mg/kg. Among the approximately 54 dose-escalation patients, about 19 had hepatocellular carcinoma, 15 or so melanoma, 9 renal cell carcinoma and 9 head and neck cancer. In the dose-escalation cohort, approximately 83% of patients were male, and the mean age was roughly 60 years with a range of roughly 20 to 79. Patients were allowed to have had prior anti-PD-1, anti-PD-L1 or anti-CTLA-4 therapy, and 40% of the dose-escalation patients had been treated with checkpoint inhibitors. Partial responses occurred in three dose-escalation patients, of whom one had hepatocellular carcinoma and two had cutaneous melanoma. The point of sequencing TCRbeta in the periphery was to test whether ivuxolimab changed TCR sequence diversity and drove clonal T-cell expansion. The paper covers the monotherapy dose-escalation part of the phase I ivuxolimab trial, which included N ≈ 52 patients.

The germline V gene encodes CDR1 MNHNY and CDR2 SVGAGI (reference sequence). From the cysteine through the phenylalanine, the CDR3 covers 16 amino acids. Only CDR3 DNA remains: 48 bases, in frame from the first base. Deletion took 2 bases off V and 0 bases off J, with a span of 11 bases between the germline ends. Patients with autoimmune disease history or receiving systemic immunosuppression were excluded from the trial. Peripheral blood for TCR sequencing was collected from all dose cohorts at baseline, on cycle 4 day 1, and on cycle 7 day 1. The samples were taken from a phase I, first-in-human, multicenter, open-label dose-escalation trial of ivuxolimab. Adults with locally advanced or metastatic head and neck squamous cell, hepatocellular, melanoma or renal cell carcinoma were enrolled in the trial. CD4+ and CD8+ T cells were sorted separately from peripheral blood before TCR sequencing. To sequence the TCRbeta CDR3 region, genomic DNA was isolated from the sorted cells. The immunoSEQ Assay was used for sequencing of TCRbeta CDR3 regions. What TCRdb holds here is the immuneACCESS table cut down to in-frame rearrangements. Part of the clones is not present; checked against another copy, under half of the missing clones reflect an unresolved V gene, and the others are unexplained. The table for this sample lists fewer than 70,000 clones; roughly 80% of them were counted only once. Together, the top ten hold less than 4% of the sample.

With regard to this clone: This receptor's antigen is unknown. Base qualities were left out, and no much larger clone turns up one base away.

General findings and caveats noted by the study authors: Low levels of normalized T-cell clonal expansion were also seen in some patients who did not respond. In partial responders in the 0.1-3.0 mg/kg groups, normalized peripheral clonal expansion was found to be among the lowest, especially among CD8+ T cells. The antigen specificity of the clonally expanded peripheral T cells was not determined. On average, CD8+ T cells showed more expanded clones than CD4+ T cells after ivuxolimab. At doses of 0.1 to 3.0 mg/kg, clonal expansion of both CD4+ and CD8+ T cells in blood was seen between baseline and week 6.

This specimen was CD4+ or CD8+ T cells sorted from blood, taken in a trial of the OX40 agonist ivuxolimab. The sequence is built from TRBV6-6 and TRBJ1-5; tentative D gene TRBD1, with 6 bases matching. This sequence originates from an adult with an advanced solid tumor such as melanoma, head and neck, liver or kidney cancer. The nucleotides are TGTGCCAGCAGTTACACGGGGGGCATTAGCAATCAGCCCCAGCATTTT. The encoded protein is CASSYTGGISNQPQHF.